The 21 T cell receptor beta chains given below trace back to one sample, sequenced in a study of human T cells and chemical hapten exposure. Someone pulled total RNA out of unfractionated whole blood. One entry per CDR3 protein, called by TCRdb with MiXCR from the 5' RACE reads. The top ten hold 1.3% to 1.5% of the sample, which has 120,000 to 150,000 distinct CDR3 sequences, roughly 4.1% seen once. These receptors all stem from a female donor in good health.

This clonotype has just a few counts. V is TRBV27 and J is TRBJ2-3; TRBD1 matches at 7 bases. Per germline, CDR1 MNHEY and CDR2 SMNVEV (reference sequence). J was trimmed by 3 bases and V by 6 bases; bases with no gene match: 3. CDR3 length: 13 amino acids. DNA of the CDR3: TGTGCCAGCAGAAAGACAGGGACAGATACGCAGTATTTT. Protein: CASRKTGTDTQYF.

A note on this clonotype: Compared with germline, one end of the junction differs, possibly owing to a read error. The J gene is TRBJ1-2, the V gene TRBV20-1; possible D gene TRBD1, 6 bases. The CDR3 runs to 12 residues. The germline gives CDR1 DFQATT, CDR2 SNEGSKA (reference sequence). DNA of the CDR3: TGCAGTGCGAGAGAGGGGGTCGTTGGCTACACCTTC. Translation gives CSAREGVVGYTF.

This clonotype was seen at least ten times. The genes are TRBV28 and TRBJ2-7, with D hard to call. Germline V CDR1 and CDR2: MDHEN, SYDVKM. The CDR3 consists of 11 residues. Trimming took off 7 bases at V and 4 bases at J, with 8 bases between the two ends. DNA of the CDR3: TGTGCCAGCATGCGCCGTTACGAGCAGTACTTC. Amino acids: CASMRRYEQYF. The full variable domain, its missing parts supplied by reference TRBV28 and TRBJ2-7, is DVKVTQSSRYLVKRTGEKVFLECVQDMDHENMFWYRQDPGLGLRLIYFSYDVKMKEKGDIPEGYSVSREKKERFSLILESASTNQTSMYLCASMRRYEQYFGPGTRLTVT.

This clonotype occurred many times. V gene TRBV20-1 combines with J gene TRBJ2-7, with 12 positions matching TRBD2. The CDR3 runs 15 residues. Germline CDR1 and CDR2: DFQATT and SNEGSKA (reference sequence). Germline trimming cut 6 bases from V and 4 bases from J; bases unmatched to any gene: 10. The CDR3 DNA reads as TGCAGTGCCCTTGAGACTAGCGGGGGTATGTACGAGCAGTACTTC. Amino acids: CSALETSGGMYEQYF.

This clonotype was seen a handful of times. The chain has TRBV7-3 and TRBJ2-1; tentatively, D is TRBD2 (7 bases). V was shortened by 6 bases and J by 5 bases, with 14 bases between the two germline ends. CDR3 length equals 14 residues. Looked up from germline, CDR1 is SGHTA and CDR2 is FQGTGA. The CDR3 loop reads CASRLGGANNEQFF. Written as DNA, the CDR3 is TGTGCCAGCAGGCTTGGGGGGGCCAACAATGAGCAGTTCTTC. Full variable domain (missing parts from reference TRBV7-3 and TRBJ2-1): GAGVSQTPSNKVTEKGKYVELRCDPISGHTALYWYRQSLGQGPEFLIYFQGTGAADDSGLPNDRFFAVRPEGSVSTLKIQRTERGDSAVYLCASRLGGANNEQFFGPGTRLTVL.

The table lists this clonotype with many counts. The V and J genes are TRBV28 and TRBJ2-3, with TRBD1 as a possible D gene (6 bases). Trimming stripped 6 bases from V and 2 bases from J, with 9 bases between. The length of the CDR3 is 13 residues. The germline gives CDR1 MDHEN, CDR2 SYDVKM. The CDR3 here is CASRGAITDTQYF. Here the CDR3 DNA reads TGTGCCAGCAGGGGGGCAATCACAGATACGCAGTATTTT.

This clonotype was detected ten times or more. This sequence joins TRBV18 and TRBJ2-5; TRBD1 might be the D (5 bases). Trimming cost V 3 bases and J 1 base, with 21 bases left between them. The CDR3 runs 18 residues. CDR1 KGHSH and CDR2 LQKENI come from the germline V gene. The CDR3 is CASSPIQGSHLGQETQYF. The CDR3 DNA sequence: TGTGCCAGCTCACCGATCCAGGGATCCCATTTGGGCCAAGAGACCCAGTACTTC.

This clonotype was seen repeatedly, ten times or more. CDR3 amino acids: CSAPTLHRGRKGEQFF. The CDR3 DNA follows: TGCAGTGCTCCCACGCTACACAGGGGGAGGAAGGGTGAGCAGTTCTTC. The gene calls are TRBV20-1 and TRBJ2-1, with 8 bases identical to TRBD1. Unmatched junction bases numbered 18, after V lost 5 bases and J lost 9 bases. The CDR3 has 16 residues. Germline values: CDR1 DFQATT, CDR2 SNEGSKA (reference sequence).

This clonotype was recorded at least ten times. The chain links TRBV14 to TRBJ1-2; D is undetermined. Trimming took off 2 bases at V and 4 bases at J, with 17 bases between the two ends. This CDR3 spans 16 amino acids. The germline V gene encodes CDR1 SGHDN and CDR2 FVKESK. The CDR3: CASSQRTGSIFYGYTF. The CDR3 nucleotides read TGTGCCAGCAGCCAAAGGACGGGCAGCATCTTCTATGGCTACACCTTC.

This clonotype was found many times. The chain recombines TRBV15 with TRBJ1-4; TRBD1 matches 7 bases. V gave up 3 bases and J gave up 8 bases; unmatched junction bases: 6. CDR1 and CDR2 (germline): LNHNV, YYDKDF (reference sequence). The CDR3 length is 14 residues. In nucleotides, the CDR3 is TGTGCCACCAGCAGGGGACAGATGAAGGAAAAACTGTTTTTT. Amino acid sequence: CATSRGQMKEKLFF.

The CDR3 region has the DNA TGCGCCAGCAGCTTGGATGGCAGGGGAACAGATACGCAGTATTTT. It specifies CASSLDGRGTDTQYF. The genes are TRBV5-1 and TRBJ2-3, with D possibly matching TRBD1 (6 bases). This CDR3 has 15 amino acids. V was shortened by 0 bases and J by 3 bases, with 11 bases between the two germline ends. Germline values: CDR1 SGHRS, CDR2 YFSETQ. The full variable domain, in which reference TRBV5-1 and TRBJ2-3 provide the parts outside the CDR3, is KAGVTQTPRYLIKTRGQQVTLSCSPISGHRSVSWYQQTPGQGLQFLFEYFSETQRNKGNFPGRFSGRQFSNSRSEMNVSTLELGDSALYLCASSLDGRGTDTQYFGPGTRLTVL.

This clonotype was observed at least ten times. V is TRBV10-3 and J is TRBJ2-7; D may be TRBD2 (5 bases). The germline V and J ends were trimmed by 5 bases and 0 bases, with 17 bases remaining between them. The CDR3 is 16 amino acids. Germline lookup yields CDR1 ENHRY and CDR2 SYGVKD. CDR3 sequence: CAISPGPPRGSYEQYF. For the CDR3, the DNA is TGTGCCATCAGTCCTGGACCCCCCCGGGGCTCCTACGAGCAGTACTTC.

Many counts were recorded for this clonotype. V is TRBV14 and J is TRBJ2-3; D could derive from TRBD1 or TRBD2 (5 bases each). Trimming pared 2 bases from V and 0 bases from J, leaving 9 bases between. This CDR3 is built from 15 residues. The germline CDR1 and CDR2 sequences are SGHDN and FVKESK. The CDR3 nucleotides are TGTGCCAGCAGCCAAACTAGACAGAGCACAGATACGCAGTATTTT. As protein: CASSQTRQSTDTQYF.

This clonotype was seen ten or more times. In DNA, the CDR3 is TGTGCCAGCAGCCAAGCACCAGACACGACAGATACGCAGTATTTT. As protein: CASSQAPDTTDTQYF. The chain recombines TRBV4-2 with TRBJ2-3; D uncertain. V was shortened by 1 base and J by 3 bases, with 11 bases between the two germline ends. CDR3 length equals 15 residues. In germline, CDR1 is LGHNA, CDR2 YNFKEQ.

Concerning this clonotype itself: A single base separates this from a much larger clone, so it may be a read error. The V and J genes are TRBV5-1 and TRBJ1-6, with D possibly TRBD1 on 5 matching bases. In germline, CDR1 is SGHRS, CDR2 YFSETQ. The CDR3 has 16 amino acids. Written as DNA, the CDR3 is TGCGCCAGCAGCTTGCCAGGGAGCTCCTATAATTCACCCCTCAACTTT. This gives the protein CASSLPGSSYNSPLNF.

Worth noting for this clonotype: A read error may be the cause here, since a much bigger clone is one base away. This chain joins TRBV11-2 and TRBJ2-1, with 8 bases fitting TRBD1. The V gene's germline CDR1 is SGHAT and CDR2 FQNNGV. This CDR3 region has 16 residues. J lost 5 bases, V lost 1 base, and 7 bases had no gene match. CDR3 bases: TGTGCCAGCAGCTTAGTGGCAGGGGGCGTGCACAATGAGCAGTTCTTC. It specifies CASSLVAGGVHNEQFF.

The J gene is TRBJ2-2, the V gene TRBV9; D tentatively fits TRBD1 or TRBD2 (5 bases each). CDR3 length equals 15 residues. Germline lookup yields CDR1 SGDLS and CDR2 YYNGEE. Trimming cost V 0 bases and J 5 bases, with 11 bases left between them. The CDR3 here is CASSVASWGTGELFF. The CDR3 region has the DNA TGTGCCAGCAGCGTAGCTTCTTGGGGGACCGGGGAGCTGTTTTTT.

This clonotype was recorded many times. The chain has TRBV4-3 and TRBJ1-1; D perhaps matches TRBD1 (5 bases). V lost 0 bases to trimming and J lost 11 bases, with 16 bases between them. Germline V gene sequence: CDR1 LGHNA, CDR2 YSLEER. The CDR3 is made up of 14 amino acids. CDR3 nucleotide sequence: TGCGCCAGCAGCCAAGATTATGGGTCTGAGGGGGCTTTCTTT. Translated: CASSQDYGSEGAFF.

This clonotype was observed at least ten times. This sequence joins TRBV20-1 and TRBJ2-1; unclear D gene. V gave up 3 bases and J gave up 8 bases, with 8 bases separating them. Germline values: CDR1 DFQATT, CDR2 SNEGSKA (reference sequence). The CDR3 covers 11 residues. In DNA, the CDR3 is TGCAGTGCTAGGCTAGTTGATGAGCAGTTCTTC. Its translation is CSARLVDEQFF.

This clonotype was counted only a few times. The CDR3 DNA sequence: TGTGCCAGTAGAAGACAGACGAACACTGAAGCTTTCTTT. This translates into CASRRQTNTEAFF. This rearrangement joins TRBV19 to TRBJ1-1, with a tentative D call TRBD1 (5 bases). V was trimmed by 6 bases and J by 1 base, leaving 9 bases between them. CDR1 is LNHDA and CDR2 is SQIVND in the germline V gene (reference sequence). The CDR3 has 13 amino acids.

V usage is TRBV5-4 and J usage is TRBJ1-2; D possibly corresponds to TRBD1 (5 bases). Trimming cost V 0 bases and J 5 bases, with 14 bases left between them. Germline-derived CDR1 and CDR2 are SGHNT and YYREEE (reference sequence). The CDR3 has 15 amino acids. The CDR3 region has the DNA TGTGCCAGCAGCTTGGCAGGGAAAGAATCATATGGCTACACCTTC. It yields the protein CASSLAGKESYGYTF. The full variable domain, in which reference TRBV5-4 and TRBJ1-2 provide the parts outside the CDR3, is ETGVTQSPTHLIKTRGQQVTLRCSSQSGHNTVSWYQQALGQGPQFIFQYYREEENGRGNFPPRFSGLQFPNYSSELNVNALELDDSALYLCASSLAGKESYGYTFGSGTRLTVV.